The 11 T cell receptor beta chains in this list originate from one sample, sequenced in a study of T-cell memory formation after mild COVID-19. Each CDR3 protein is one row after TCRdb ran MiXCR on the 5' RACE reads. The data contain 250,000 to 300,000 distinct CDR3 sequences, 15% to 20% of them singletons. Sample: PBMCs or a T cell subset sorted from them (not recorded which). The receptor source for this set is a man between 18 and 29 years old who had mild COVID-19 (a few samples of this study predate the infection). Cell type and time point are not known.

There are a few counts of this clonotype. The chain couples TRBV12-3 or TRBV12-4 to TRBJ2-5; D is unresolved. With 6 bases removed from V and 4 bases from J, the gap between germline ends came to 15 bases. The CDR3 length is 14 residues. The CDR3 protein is CASSPSRASETQYF. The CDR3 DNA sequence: TGTGCCAGCAGCCCGAGTAGGGCATCAGAGACCCAGTACTTC.

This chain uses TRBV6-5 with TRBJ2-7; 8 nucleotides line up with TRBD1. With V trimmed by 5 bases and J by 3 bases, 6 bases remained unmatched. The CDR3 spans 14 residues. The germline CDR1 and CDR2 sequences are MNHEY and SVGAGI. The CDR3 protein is CASSAGQGLYEQYF. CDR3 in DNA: TGTGCCAGCAGTGCAGGACAGGGCCTCTACGAGCAGTACTTC.

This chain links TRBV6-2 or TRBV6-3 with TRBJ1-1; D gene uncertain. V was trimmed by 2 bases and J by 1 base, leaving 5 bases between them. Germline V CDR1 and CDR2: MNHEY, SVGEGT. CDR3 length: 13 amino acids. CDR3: CASSYLWNTEAFF. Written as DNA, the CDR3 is TGTGCCAGCAGTTACCTCTGGAACACTGAAGCTTTCTTT.

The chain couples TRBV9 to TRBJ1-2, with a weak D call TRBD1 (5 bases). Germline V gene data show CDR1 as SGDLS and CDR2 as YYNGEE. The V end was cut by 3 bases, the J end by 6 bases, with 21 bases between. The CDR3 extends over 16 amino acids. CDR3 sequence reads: CASSASAGGILDGYTF. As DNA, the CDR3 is TGTGCCAGCAGCGCCTCGGCCGGGGGGATTCTTGATGGCTACACCTTC.

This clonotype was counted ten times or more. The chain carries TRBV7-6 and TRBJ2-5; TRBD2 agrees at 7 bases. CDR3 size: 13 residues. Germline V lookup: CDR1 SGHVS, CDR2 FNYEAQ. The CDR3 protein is CASGNGGAETQYF. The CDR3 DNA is TGTGCGAGCGGGAACGGCGGGGCAGAGACCCAGTACTTC.

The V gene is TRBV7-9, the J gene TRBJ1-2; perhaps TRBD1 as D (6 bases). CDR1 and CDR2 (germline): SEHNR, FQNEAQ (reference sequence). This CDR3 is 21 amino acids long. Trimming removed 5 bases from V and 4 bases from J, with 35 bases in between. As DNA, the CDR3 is TGTGCCAGCAGCCAATTTCGCGGCGTTGGCGGGGGCGTCGGGTCCGCCTATGGCTACACCTTC. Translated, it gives CASSQFRGVGGGVGSAYGYTF.

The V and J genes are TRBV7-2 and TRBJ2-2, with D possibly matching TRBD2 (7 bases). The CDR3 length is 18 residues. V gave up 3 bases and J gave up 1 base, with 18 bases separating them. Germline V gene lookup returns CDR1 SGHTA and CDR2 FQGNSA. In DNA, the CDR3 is TGTGCCAGCAGCTTTCTCTGGGGGGGCAGAGAGAACACCGGGGAGCTGTTTTTT. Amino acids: CASSFLWGGRENTGELFF.

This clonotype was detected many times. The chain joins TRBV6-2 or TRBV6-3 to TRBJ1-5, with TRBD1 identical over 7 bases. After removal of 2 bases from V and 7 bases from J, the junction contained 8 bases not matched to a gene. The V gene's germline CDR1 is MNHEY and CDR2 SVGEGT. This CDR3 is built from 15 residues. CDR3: CASSYHERTGQPQHF. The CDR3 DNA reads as TGTGCCAGCAGTTACCACGAACGGACAGGACAGCCCCAGCATTTT.

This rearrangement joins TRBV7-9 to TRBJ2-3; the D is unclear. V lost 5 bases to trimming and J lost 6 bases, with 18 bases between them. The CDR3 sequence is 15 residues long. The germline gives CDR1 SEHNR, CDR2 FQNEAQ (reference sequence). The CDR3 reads CASSPWTNPQDTQYF. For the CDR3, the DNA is TGTGCCAGCAGCCCCTGGACCAATCCGCAGGATACGCAGTATTTT.

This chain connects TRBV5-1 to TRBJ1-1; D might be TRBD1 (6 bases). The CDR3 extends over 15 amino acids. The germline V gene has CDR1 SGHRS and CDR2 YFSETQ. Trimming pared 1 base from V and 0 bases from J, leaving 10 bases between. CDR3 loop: CASSLNRAMNTEAFF. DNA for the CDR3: TGCGCCAGCAGCTTGAACAGGGCAATGAACACTGAAGCTTTCTTT.

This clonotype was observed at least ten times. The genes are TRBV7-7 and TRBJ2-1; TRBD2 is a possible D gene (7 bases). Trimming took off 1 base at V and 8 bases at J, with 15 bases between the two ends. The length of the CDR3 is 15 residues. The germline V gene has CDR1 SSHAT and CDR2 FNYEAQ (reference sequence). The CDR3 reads CASSLGRGQSYEQFF. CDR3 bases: TGTGCCAGCAGCTTAGGGCGGGGGCAGAGTTATGAGCAGTTCTTC.